The rows below give T cell receptor beta chains drawn from one sample of a study of cytomegalovirus exposure and HLA in healthy donors. Clones were sequenced by immunoSEQ multiplex PCR, and TCRdb holds only the in-frame ones, with some missing. Among some 120,000 clones listed, 70% to 80% were seen once. The sequencing input was PBMCs. Receptors originate from a middle-aged man in good health and CMV-seronegative. CDR3s include the opening cysteine and the closing phenylalanine or tryptophan. The order of the fields is D gene, clone size, V gene, J gene, CDR3 DNA, CDR3 protein. The D gene is left open where the match is weak. Some rows mark clone size as missing; the rest say once, few, many or name a class of expanded clone.

NA	NA	TRBV11-2	TRBJ1-6	TGTGCCAGCAGCCCTAGATCCCCGTCGGAAGATTCACCCCTCCACTTT	CASSPRSPSEDSPLHF
NA	NA	TRBV2	TRBJ1-6	TGTGCCAGCAGTGGTCAGGGAGGATCCCCTTCACCCCTCCACTTT	CASSGQGGSPSPLHF
NA	NA	TRBV5-6	TRBJ2-7	TGTGCCAGCAGCTTGGTAGCAGGGGCCTACGAGCAGTACTTC	CASSLVAGAYEQYF
NA	NA	TRBV19	TRBJ2-7	TGTGCCAGTAGTATAAGGGGCGACGAGCAGTACTTC	CASSIRGDEQYF
TRBD1	NA	TRBV18	TRBJ2-1	TGTGCCAGCTCACCCCCGGGACAGGGGATTAGCAATGAGCAGTTCTTC	CASSPPGQGISNEQFF
TRBD2	NA	TRBV28	TRBJ2-6	TGTGCCAGCAGTTTATCGGGGGGATCCCCTGGGGCCAACGTCCTGACTTTC	CASSLSGGSPGANVLTF
TRBD2	NA	TRBV5-1	TRBJ2-7	TGCGCCAGCAGCCCGGATACTAGCGGGTTTTACGAGCAGTACTTC	CASSPDTSGFYEQYF
TRBD1	NA	TRBV9	TRBJ1-5	TGTGCCAGCAGCGTAGGTACAGGGGGTAGCAATCAGCCCCAGCATTTT	CASSVGTGGSNQPQHF
NA	once	TRBV6-1	TRBJ1-1	TGTGCCAGCTCGAGGGTGGAGCGCACTGAAGCTTTCTTT	CASSRVERTEAFF
TRBD1	NA	TRBV9	TRBJ2-7	TGTGCCAGCAGTTTGACAGGGGGACGCGAGCAGTACTTC	CASSLTGGREQYF